This T cell receptor (beta chain) emerged from a study of T cells in Graves' hyperthyroidism and ophthalmopathy. About the study: Specimen type is peripheral blood, collected at initial diagnosis prior to any treatment.

This clonotype was detected only a few times. No antigen is known for it. Whole-study findings and limits: Ophthalmopathy was predicted by the model a median of 6.5 months ahead of onset. Blood held most thyroid clonotypes expanded above 0.001 frequency.

Clinical symptoms, serum thyroxine and TRAb, thyroid ultrasound and orbital computed tomography together formed the diagnostic basis. RNA transcripts were the template for amplifying TCR beta CDR3 regions. The HTBI primer set drove a first-round RT-PCR of the TCR CDR3. In TCRdb, the multiplex PCR reads were re-called with MiXCR into one record per CDR3 protein. The sample carries 490,000 or so distinct CDR3 sequences, approximately 22% recorded once. V lost 3 bases, J lost 1 base, and 4 bases stayed unmatched. The CDR3 runs 14 residues. Germline V lookup: CDR1 SQVTM, CDR2 ANQGSEA. The V gene is TRBV29-1, the J gene TRBJ2-7; 9 bases map to TRBD1. Material for sequencing was blood. The TCR was taken from a woman aged 70-85 years with Graves' ophthalmopathy. The CDR3 bases are TGCAGCGTTGAGGGACAGGGTGATTCCTACGAGCAGTACTTC. It translates to CSVEGQGDSYEQYF.